This T cell receptor (beta chain) was sequenced for a study of T cells in Graves' hyperthyroidism and ophthalmopathy. Study-wide results and caveats: Within blood appeared most thyroid clonotypes that had expanded above 0.001.

As concerns this clonotype: Antigen: not known.

TCR beta CDR3 region amplification was performed from RNA transcripts. HTBI primers were used for first-round RT-PCR of the TCR CDR3. TCRdb independently ran MiXCR on the multiplex PCR reads; one entry per CDR3 protein. The sample contains about 610,000 distinct CDR3 sequences, approximately 15% of which appear only once. Diagnosing involved the use of clinical symptoms, serum thyroxine and TRAb, thyroid ultrasound and orbital computed tomography. The source of the PBMCs was 8 to 10 ml of fresh peripheral blood. The germline CDR1 and CDR2 sequences are SGHRS and YFSETQ. V shed 5 bases and J 4 bases; nucleotides not matched to a gene: 12. CDR3 length equals 18 residues.

The specimen sequenced was blood. This clonotype originated in a middle-aged woman with Graves' ophthalmopathy. The chain combines TRBV5-1 with TRBJ2-2; TRBD2 aligns across 12 bases. The CDR3 DNA reads as TGCGCCAGCAGTAAAACAGGACTAGCGGGAAGGGTCACCGGGGAGCTGTTTTTT. It encodes CASSKTGLAGRVTGELFF.